The sample holds a few counts of the clone carrying this TCR beta chain. V lost 2 bases, J lost 0 bases, and 4 bases lay in between. The CDR3 runs 13 residues. Per the germline V gene, CDR1 is MNHEY and CDR2 is SVGAGI. These data come from a study of vaccination and CD4 T cells after COVID-19. Time point described: late sampling 161 to 241 days after vaccination in a few convalescent patients. TCRdb processed the PCR reads anew with MiXCR; each CDR3 protein has one entry. The profile shows 25,000 to 35,000 distinct CDR3 sequences, about 50% of them singletons. The chain combines TRBV6-5 with TRBJ1-2; D is uncertain. The sample here was CD4+ T cells from blood, taken about 7 months after SARS-CoV-2 vaccination. The TCR originated in a human donor who had recovered from COVID-19. The CDR3 region is CASSYTTNYGYTF. The CDR3 DNA follows: TGTGCCAGCAGTTACACGACTAACTATGGCTACACCTTC.